This T cell receptor beta chain was identified during a study of OX40 agonist ivuxolimab in advanced cancers. For the study at large: Those enrolled were approximately 78% male, with a mean age of around 55 years and ages from about 20 to 85.

The method was immunoSEQ multiplex PCR; TCRdb's version includes in-frame clones alone and lacks a portion of them. The sample includes 70,000 to 100,000 clones, just over 85% of them seen just once. Study results and limitations: There were, on average, more expanded clones in CD8+ T cells than in CD4+.

Systemic immunosuppression or autoimmune disease history was grounds to exclude patients. Worth noting for this clone: The antigen remains unidentified.

The receptor was isolated from an adult with an advanced solid tumor such as melanoma, head and neck, liver or kidney cancer. The sample here was CD4+ or CD8+ T cells sorted from blood, taken in a trial of the OX40 agonist ivuxolimab.

The CDR3 DNA follows: TGTGCCAGCAGTGTAACCCAGGGGTTTGAAAATGAGCAGTTCTTC. Protein: CASSVTQGFENEQFF. The V call is TRBV6-4, the J call TRBJ2-1, with D possibly TRBD1 on 6 matching bases. Germline V gives CDR1 MRHNA, CDR2 SNTAGT. V lost 4 bases to trimming and J lost 7 bases, with 17 bases between them. The CDR3 length is 15 residues.